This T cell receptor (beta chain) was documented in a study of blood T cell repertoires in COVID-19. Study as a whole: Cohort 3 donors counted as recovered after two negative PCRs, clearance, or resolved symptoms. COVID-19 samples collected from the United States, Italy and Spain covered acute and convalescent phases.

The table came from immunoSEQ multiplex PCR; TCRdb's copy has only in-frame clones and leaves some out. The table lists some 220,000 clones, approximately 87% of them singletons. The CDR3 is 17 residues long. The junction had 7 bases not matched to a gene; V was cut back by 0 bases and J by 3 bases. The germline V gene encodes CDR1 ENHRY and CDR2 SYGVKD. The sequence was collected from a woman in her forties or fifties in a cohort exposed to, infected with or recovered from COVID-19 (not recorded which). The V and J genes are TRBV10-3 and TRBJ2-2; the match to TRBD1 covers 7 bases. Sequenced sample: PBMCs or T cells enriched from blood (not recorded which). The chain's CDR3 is CAISESIQGMDTGELFF. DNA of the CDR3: TGTGCCATCAGTGAGTCGATACAGGGGATGGACACCGGGGAGCTGTTTTTT.